The clone carrying this T cell receptor beta chain was counted a single time. Repertoires were generated with immunoSEQ multiplex PCR, while TCRdb's copy carries only in-frame clones and drops some. Of roughly 50,000 clones listed, more than 85% were seen once; the top ten hold 0.35% to 0.5%. This sample was taken from a study of T cell changes during pregnancy in multiple sclerosis. With 7 bases removed from V and 2 bases from J, the gap between germline ends came to 15 bases. The CDR3 sequence is 14 residues long. The V gene's germline CDR1 is LNHDA and CDR2 SQIVND (reference sequence). V and J are TRBV19 and TRBJ2-7; maybe TRBD1 (6 bases). The material sequenced was CD4+ T cells from peripheral blood mononuclear cells, taken after pregnancy. The TCR sequence derives from a female donor with multiple sclerosis, enrolled in a pregnancy study. CDR3 sequence (DNA): TGTGCCAGTACCCCTTCACAGGGACCCTACGAGCAGTACTTC. This sequence encodes CASTPSQGPYEQYF.